This is a list of T cell receptor beta chains from one sample in a study of T cells after yellow fever vaccination. A single record per CDR3 protein comes from TCRdb applying MiXCR to the 5' RACE reads. The data show under 550,000 distinct CDR3 sequences, roughly 22% seen once. Sequencing was performed on PBMCs, taken 20 to 25 days after the first yellow fever vaccination. These receptors were collected from a man aged 18-30 years who received the YFV17D yellow fever vaccine. The CDR3 runs from the conserved cysteine through the conserved F or W. Fields, in order: V gene, J gene, D gene, CDR3 length, clone size, CDR3 DNA, CDR3 protein. The D gene is left open where the match is weak. Only some rows state a clone size, as once, few, many or a class for expanded clones.

TRBV12-3/TRBV12-4,TRBJ2-7,NA,14,NA,TGTGCCAGCAGTTTACAGGTTCACTCCTACGAGCAGTACTTC,CASSLQVHSYEQYF
TRBV15,TRBJ2-1,TRBD1,15,NA,TGTGCCACCAGCAGGTCAGGACAGGGGGGGTACGGGCAGTTCTTC,CATSRSGQGGYGQFF
TRBV27,TRBJ2-2,NA,13,many,TGTGCCAGCAGTTTGCCAGGGACCGGGGAGCTGTTTTTT,CASSLPGTGELFF
TRBV9,TRBJ2-2,NA,15,few,TGTGCCAGCAGCGTAGCGGGACACCGCACCGGGGAGCTGTTTTTT,CASSVAGHRTGELFF
TRBV7-9,TRBJ2-3,NA,13,NA,TGTGCCAGCAGCTTAACCTGGGCCGATACGCAGTATTTT,CASSLTWADTQYF
TRBV11-2,TRBJ2-1,NA,18,few,TGTGCCAGCAGCTTATTCTCTATATCGAGGGGGGGCTTAAATGAGCAGTTCTTC,CASSLFSISRGGLNEQFF
TRBV4-2,TRBJ2-5,TRBD1,17,NA,TGTGCCAGCAGCCGCCTAACCGGGACAGCGATCCAAGAGACCCAGTACTTC,CASSRLTGTAIQETQYF
TRBV5-1,TRBJ1-2,NA,13,NA,TGCGCCAGCAGCTTGTCCCCCGCATGGGGCTACACCTTC,CASSLSPAWGYTF
TRBV5-1,TRBJ2-2,TRBD1,19,NA,TGCGCCAGCAGCTTGGTAATTGGTGCGGGACAGGGGCTCACCGGGGAGCTGTTTTTT,CASSLVIGAGQGLTGELFF
TRBV7-9,TRBJ2-3,NA,15,NA,TGTGCCAGCAGCTTACGTCGGGCCTACACAGATACGCAGTATTTT,CASSLRRAYTDTQYF
TRBV5-6,TRBJ1-1,NA,14,NA,TGTGCCAGCAGCTTGGAGGAGGGGGTCACTGAAGCTTTCTTT,CASSLEEGVTEAFF
TRBV5-1,TRBJ2-5,TRBD2,15,many,TGCGCCAGCAGCTGGAACCCGGGACTACAAGAGACCCAGTACTTC,CASSWNPGLQETQYF
TRBV5-1,TRBJ2-3,NA,15,few,TGCGCCAGCAGCTTGGGTGGGCAGGTGGTAGATACGCAGTATTTT,CASSLGGQVVDTQYF
TRBV20-1,TRBJ2-7,NA,13,NA,TGCAGTGCTACCGATCTGAGCTCCTACGAGCAGTACTTC,CSATDLSSYEQYF
TRBV7-2,TRBJ2-2,NA,15,few,TGTGCCAGCAGCCCTAGGGTGGCTCGCACCGGGGAGCTGTTTTTT,CASSPRVARTGELFF
TRBV4-1,TRBJ2-7,TRBD2,13,NA,TGCGCCAGCGGACTAGCGGGGAACTACGAGCAGTACTTC,CASGLAGNYEQYF
TRBV6-1,TRBJ2-1,TRBD2,15,NA,TGTGCCAGCAGCCCTCAACTAGCGGGGGGAAATGAGCAGTTCTTC,CASSPQLAGGNEQFF
TRBV12-3/TRBV12-4,TRBJ2-2,NA,16,NA,TGTGCCAGCAGTTTCTTCGCGTACGCGAACACCGGGGAGCTGTTTTTT,CASSFFAYANTGELFF
TRBV18,TRBJ2-4,NA,14,few,TGTGCCAGCTCACCACGGAGGGCCAAAAACATTCAGTACTTC,CASSPRRAKNIQYF
TRBV7-9,TRBJ1-2,NA,14,NA,TGTGCCAGCAGCTTTTCGGGTCTCCCACGGGACTACACCTTC,CASSFSGLPRDYTF
TRBV30,TRBJ2-7,NA,11,few,TGTGCCTGGAGTGGCTTTTCCGCGCAGTACTTC,CAWSGFSAQYF
TRBV29-1,TRBJ2-3,TRBD2,15,many,TGCAGCGTTGAACGACTAGCGGATAGCACAGATACGCAGTATTTT,CSVERLADSTDTQYF
TRBV14,TRBJ1-1,NA,15,few,TGTGCCAGCAGCCAAGTCTTTGGTTTAAGCACTGAAGCTTTCTTT,CASSQVFGLSTEAFF
TRBV6-5,TRBJ2-1,NA,15,once,TGTGCCAGCAGTTTAGTGGGATTAGGGGAGAATGAGCAGTTCTTC,CASSLVGLGENEQFF
TRBV18,TRBJ2-3,NA,15,few,TGTGCCAGCTCACCACCCTACAGAGGGGGTGATACGCAGTATTTT,CASSPPYRGGDTQYF
TRBV18,TRBJ1-2,TRBD1,16,few,TGTGCCAGCTCACCGGGGACAGGAGAGGTTGCCTATGGCTACACCTTC,CASSPGTGEVAYGYTF
TRBV27,TRBJ1-2,NA,13,few,TGTGCCAGCAGTTCGGGGACACCCTATGGCTACACCTTC,CASSSGTPYGYTF
TRBV11-2,TRBJ2-6,NA,18,few,TGTGCCAGCAGCTCAATCAATGCAAGGAGAGCCGGGGCCAACGTCCTGACTTTC,CASSSINARRAGANVLTF
TRBV7-9,TRBJ1-4,NA,14,few,TGTGCCAGCAGCCCGATAGGGGTCCGGGAAAAACTGTTTTTT,CASSPIGVREKLFF
TRBV20-1,TRBJ1-2,TRBD1,14,few,TGCAGTGCTAGAGATATCCGGGACAGGTTATGGCACACCTTC,CSARDIRDRLWHTF
TRBV6-2/TRBV6-3,TRBJ2-3,NA,15,few,TGTGCCAGCAGTTACACGGCTAGCGAAGCAGATACGCAGTATTTT,CASSYTASEADTQYF
TRBV28,TRBJ1-2,NA,15,NA,TGTGCCAGCAACCCACCGGACAAACCTAACTATGGCTACACCTTC,CASNPPDKPNYGYTF
TRBV12-3/TRBV12-4,TRBJ2-2,NA,13,few,TGTGCCAGCAGTCGGATGGGCACCGGGGAGCTGTTTTTT,CASSRMGTGELFF
TRBV7-9,TRBJ2-7,NA,16,few,TGTGCCAGCAGCCCGGATTGGGGATCTTGGTCCTACGAGCAGTACTTC,CASSPDWGSWSYEQYF
TRBV24-1,TRBJ2-2,NA,14,NA,TGTGCCACCAGTGATTGGAGGGACGAAGGGGAGCTGTTTTTT,CATSDWRDEGELFF
TRBV7-9,TRBJ2-2,TRBD1,15,few,TGTGCCAGCAGCGCACGGGACAGGGGGACCGGGGAGCTGTTTTTT,CASSARDRGTGELFF
TRBV7-9,TRBJ2-7,NA,13,few,TGTGCCAGCAGCCATCCTAGCTCCTACGAGCAGTACTTC,CASSHPSSYEQYF
TRBV20-1,TRBJ1-6,TRBD1,14,NA,TGCAGTGCAACCGGACAGGTTGATAATTCACCCCTCCACTTT,CSATGQVDNSPLHF
TRBV29-1,TRBJ2-7,NA,15,few,TGCAGCGTCCAAGGGTACTTGCCATCCTTCTACGAGCAGTACTTC,CSVQGYLPSFYEQYF
TRBV15,TRBJ1-4,NA,14,NA,TGTGCCACCAGCATGGGAGGGGATAATGAAAAACTGTTTTTT,CATSMGGDNEKLFF